This T cell receptor beta chain was found in a study of shared clonotypes between healthy human individuals. Study-wide context: A donor's plate count was three for CD4 naive and three for CD4 memory; CD8 naive had two and CD8 memory one. Findings and caveats of the study: Sequencing depth was expected to affect clonotype sharing among donors.

The donors, all of them Caucasian adults, lived in Nashville, Tennessee. Trimming stripped 1 base from V and 7 bases from J, with 11 bases between. This CDR3 has 15 amino acids. Germline V gene lookup returns CDR1 SGHTA and CDR2 FQGNSA. TCRdb keeps only in-frame clones here, not all; method: immunoSEQ multiplex PCR. The sample contains millions of clones, just over 90% of which appear only once. This clone turned up a few times. Its antigen remains unknown. Other DNA sequences within the sample encode an identical CDR3. The V gene is TRBV7-2, the J gene TRBJ1-6; a possible D gene is TRBD1 (6 bases). This receptor was obtained from a man aged 18 to 29 in good health. The sequencing input was naive CD4+ T cells sorted from blood. Subset denoted: CD45RA+ positively selected. CDR3 loop: CASSLVPGANSPLHF. The DNA for the CDR3 is TGTGCCAGCAGCTTAGTTCCGGGGGCGAATTCACCCCTCCACTTT.